This TCR beta chain comes out of a study of shared clonotypes between healthy human individuals. An even split of each subset's genomic DNA across several immunoSEQ plates was performed. Some clones are missing from TCRdb's copy, which holds only in-frame ones; the method was immunoSEQ multiplex PCR. The repertoire holds about 2.4 million clones, with 93% as singletons. V was cut by 6 bases and J by 3 bases, with 18 bases left in between. From germline, CDR1 is LNHDA and CDR2 SQIVND (reference sequence). The CDR3 extends over 15 amino acids. Broader study findings: Among several donors, roughly 5% of naive CD4 clonotypes were found in common. Naive subsets, compared against memory subsets, generally had larger estimated richness values.

A word on this clone: Its antigen remains unidentified.

Naive CD4+ cells were CD45RA-selected; the remaining cells were memory. The chain links TRBV19 to TRBJ2-7; D is tentatively TRBD1 or TRBD2 (5 bases each). The sequencing input was naive CD4+ T cells from PBMCs. The subset here: CD45RA+ positively selected. The clonotype was recovered from a young man in good health. Some clones in this sample may be carry-over from other donors' samples. CDR3 sequence (DNA): TGTGCCAGTAGCGGAGACACCCGAGGGGACTACGAGCAGTACTTC. Amino acid sequence: CASSGDTRGDYEQYF. The complete variable domain, with remaining parts taken from reference TRBV19 and TRBJ2-7, reads DGGITQSPKYLFRKEGQNVTLSCEQNLNHDAMYWYRQDPGQGLRLIYYSQIVNDFQKGDIAEGYSVSREKKESFPLTVTSAQKNPTAFYLCASSGDTRGDYEQYFGPGTRLTVT.